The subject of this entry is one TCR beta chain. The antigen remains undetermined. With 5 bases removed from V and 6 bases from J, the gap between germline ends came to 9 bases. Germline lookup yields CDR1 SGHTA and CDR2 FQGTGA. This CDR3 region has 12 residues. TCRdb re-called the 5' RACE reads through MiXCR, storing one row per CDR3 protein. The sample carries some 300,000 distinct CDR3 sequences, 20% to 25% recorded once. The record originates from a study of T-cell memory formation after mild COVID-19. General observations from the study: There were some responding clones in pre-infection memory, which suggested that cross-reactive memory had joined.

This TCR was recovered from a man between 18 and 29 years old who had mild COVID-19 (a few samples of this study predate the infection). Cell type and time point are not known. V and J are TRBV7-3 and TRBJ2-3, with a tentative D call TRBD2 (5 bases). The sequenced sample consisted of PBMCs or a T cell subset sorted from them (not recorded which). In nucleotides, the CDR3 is TGTGCCAGCAGCATACCGGGGGATACGCAGTATTTT. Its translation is CASSIPGDTQYF.